The rows below give T cell receptor beta chains drawn from one sample of a study of blood T cell repertoires in COVID-19. Measured with immunoSEQ multiplex PCR; TCRdb has only the in-frame clones, and not every one. The sample holds about 400,000 clones, around 89% seen once. Sequencing was done on a sample of peripheral blood. Every receptor here comes from a man in his forties with acute or convalescent COVID-19. Both conserved end residues are part of each CDR3. The size field is filled for only some rows; it gives once, few, many or a size class.

V gene: TRBV7-9; clone size: .; J gene: TRBJ1-2; CDR3 protein: CASSQGAGNLDYTF
V gene: TRBV5-4; clone size: .; J gene: TRBJ1-2; CDR3 protein: CASSLENLPLNYGYTF
V gene: TRBV20-1; clone size: .; J gene: TRBJ1-2; CDR3 protein: CSATDRGDYTF
V gene: TRBV5-1; clone size: .; J gene: TRBJ1-5; CDR3 protein: CASSLGQSSNQPQHF
V gene: TRBV5-1; clone size: .; J gene: TRBJ2-1; CDR3 protein: CASSIRDRSHGEQFF
V gene: TRBV6-5; clone size: .; J gene: TRBJ2-1; CDR3 protein: CASSSGDSYNEQFF
V gene: TRBV14; clone size: .; J gene: TRBJ1-1; CDR3 protein: CASSYRGRTEAFF
V gene: TRBV28; clone size: once; J gene: TRBJ1-2; CDR3 protein: CASSPLPQGYGYTF
V gene: TRBV2; clone size: .; J gene: TRBJ2-1; CDR3 protein: CASRLRGGPSSYNEQFF
V gene: TRBV29-1; clone size: once; J gene: TRBJ1-1; CDR3 protein: CSAEQGSGTEAFF
V gene: TRBV28; clone size: .; J gene: TRBJ1-5; CDR3 protein: CASKKVHKGSQPQHF
V gene: TRBV7-3; clone size: .; J gene: TRBJ2-3; CDR3 protein: CASSPRGRADTQYF
V gene: TRBV4-2; clone size: .; J gene: TRBJ1-2; CDR3 protein: CASSRVEPGYGYTF
V gene: TRBV10-3; clone size: .; J gene: TRBJ2-7; CDR3 protein: CAISEGALRDRGDEQYF